Described below is a single T cell receptor (beta chain) sequence and its context. Its specificity is unknown. This sample was taken from a study of cytomegalovirus exposure and HLA in healthy donors. Only in-frame clones appear in the TCRdb table, and some are missing; sequencing was by immunoSEQ multiplex PCR. The sample lists about 180,000 clones, about 85% seen once, with around a sixth in the top ten. Per the germline V gene, CDR1 is SGDLS and CDR2 is YYNGEE. This CDR3 contains 15 residues. V was clipped by 3 bases and J by 4 bases; unmatched bases: 9. The donors were in the roughly 110-subject validation cohort, distinct from the roughly 670-subject first cohort. Study-wide findings and caveats: Altogether, 164 TCR beta chains were recorded as cytomegalovirus-associated. A classifier reportedly called cytomegalovirus status with high sensitivity and specificity.

This TCR came from a man between 18 and 35 years old in good health and CMV-seropositive. Specimen: PBMCs. The V call is TRBV9, the J call TRBJ2-7, with 8 bases that match TRBD1. CDR3 bases: TGTGCCAGCAGCGGAGGACAGGGCACGGGGTACGAGCAGTACTTC. Translation gives CASSGGQGTGYEQYF.